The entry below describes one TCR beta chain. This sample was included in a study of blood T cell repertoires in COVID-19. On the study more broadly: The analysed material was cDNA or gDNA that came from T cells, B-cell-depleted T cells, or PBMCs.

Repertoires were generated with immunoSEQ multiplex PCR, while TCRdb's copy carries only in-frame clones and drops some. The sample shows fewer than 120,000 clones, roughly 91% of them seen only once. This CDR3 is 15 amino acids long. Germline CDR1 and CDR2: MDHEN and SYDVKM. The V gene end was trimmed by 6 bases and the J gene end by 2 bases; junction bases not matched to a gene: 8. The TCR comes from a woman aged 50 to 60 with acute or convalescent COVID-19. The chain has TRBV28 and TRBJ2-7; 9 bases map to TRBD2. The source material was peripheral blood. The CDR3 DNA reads TGTGCCAGCAGGTCCCGGGCTAGCGGGACCTACGAGCAGTACTTC. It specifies CASRSRASGTYEQYF.